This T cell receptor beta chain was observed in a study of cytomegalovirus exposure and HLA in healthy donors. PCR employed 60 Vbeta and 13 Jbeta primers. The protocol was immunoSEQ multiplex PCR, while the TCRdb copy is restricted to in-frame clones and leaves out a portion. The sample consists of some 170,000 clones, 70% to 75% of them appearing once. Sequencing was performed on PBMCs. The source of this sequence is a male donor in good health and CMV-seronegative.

In nucleotides, the CDR3 is TGTGCCAGCAGCGCAACAGGGGGCCAAGGCACAGATACGCAGTATTTT. Amino acid sequence: CASSATGGQGTDTQYF. The V and J genes are TRBV9 and TRBJ2-3; 9 bases are shared with TRBD1. Trimming cost V 3 bases and J 1 base; bases outside gene matches: 6. CDR3 size: 16 residues. CDR1 and CDR2 from the germline V gene are SGDLS and YYNGEE. The variable domain in full, completed from reference TRBV9 and TRBJ2-3, reads DSGVTQTPKHLITATGQRVTLRCSPRSGDLSVYWYQQSLDQGLQFLIQYYNGEERAKGNILERFSAQQFPDLHSELNLSSLELGDSALYFCASSATGGQGTDTQYFGPGTRLTVL.